Below are 30 T cell receptor beta chains sequenced from a single sample in a study of shared clonotypes between healthy human individuals. Only in-frame clones appear in the TCRdb table, and some are missing; sequencing was by immunoSEQ multiplex PCR. Of about 1.1 million clones listed, approximately 80% were seen once; the top ten hold about 0.94%. Sequenced sample: memory CD4+ T cells from PBMCs. The subset: CD45RA-negative fraction. The receptors originated from a man younger than 30 in good health. Some clones in this sample may be carry-over from other donors' samples.

The chain couples TRBV5-1 to TRBJ2-3; D remains unclear. The CDR3 loop spans 15 amino acids. The V gene lost 4 bases and the J gene lost 3 bases, with 15 bases spanning the gap. Germline-derived CDR1 and CDR2 are SGHRS and YFSETQ. As DNA, the CDR3 is TGCGCCAGCAGCCCTGGTCCCACCCGAACAGATACGCAGTATTTT. It encodes CASSPGPTRTDTQYF. Drawing the rest from reference TRBV5-1 and TRBJ2-3, the complete variable domain is KAGVTQTPRYLIKTRGQQVTLSCSPISGHRSVSWYQQTPGQGLQFLFEYFSETQRNKGNFPGRFSGRQFSNSRSEMNVSTLELGDSALYLCASSPGPTRTDTQYFGPGTRLTVL.

The chain uses TRBV11-2 and TRBJ1-2, with 10 bases that match TRBD1. With V trimmed by 3 bases and J by 8 bases, 21 bases remained unmatched. This CDR3 region has 19 residues. The V gene's germline CDR1 is SGHAT and CDR2 FQNNGV. CDR3 sequence: CASSFAGIDRGRISSGYTF. The CDR3 coding sequence is TGTGCCAGCAGCTTCGCCGGAATAGACAGGGGGCGTATAAGTTCCGGCTACACCTTC.

The rearrangement joins TRBV7-2 to TRBJ2-1; D call uncertain. Germline CDR1 reads SGHTA; CDR2 reads FQGNSA. Trimming took 1 base from V and 7 from J, leaving 14 bases between them. The CDR3 contains 15 residues. The CDR3: CASSLDSGGTNEQFF. CDR3 DNA sequence: TGTGCCAGCAGCTTAGACTCTGGCGGAACAAATGAGCAGTTCTTC.

V and J are TRBV19 and TRBJ1-1; the D is unclear. V gave up 6 bases and J gave up 4 bases, with 15 bases separating them. Per the germline V gene, CDR1 is LNHDA and CDR2 is SQIVND (reference sequence). This CDR3 is 14 amino acids long. The CDR3 is CASSPGSTVTEAFF. DNA for the CDR3: TGTGCCAGTAGCCCAGGCTCCACAGTCACTGAAGCTTTCTTT.

The gene calls are TRBV15 and TRBJ1-4, with D possibly TRBD1 on 6 matching bases. Germline V lookup: CDR1 LNHNV, CDR2 YYDKDF (reference sequence). V lost 2 bases and J 5 bases, leaving 12 bases between the germline ends. The length of the CDR3 is 15 residues. The CDR3 nucleotides are TGTGCCACCAGCAGATCAGGGACAATCAATGAAAAACTGTTTTTT. Its protein product is CATSRSGTINEKLFF.

This chain joins TRBV15 and TRBJ2-7, with 8 bases matching TRBD1. The V gene's germline CDR1 is LNHNV and CDR2 YYDKDF (reference sequence). The CDR3 spans 15 residues. V trimming: 2 bases; J trimming: 2 bases; junction bases outside the gene matches: 5. As DNA, the CDR3 is TGTGCCACCAGCAGACCGGGACAGGTGGCCTACGAGCAGTACTTC. Protein: CATSRPGQVAYEQYF.

The chain recombines TRBV6-6 with TRBJ1-5, with D possibly being TRBD1 (5 bases). From germline, CDR1 is MNHNY and CDR2 SVGAGI (reference sequence). Trimming removed 8 bases at V and 2 bases at J, with 10 bases between. The CDR3 has 13 residues. The DNA for the CDR3 is TGTGCCAGCGGGGCGGGTGGCAATCAGCCCCAGCATTTT. As protein: CASGAGGNQPQHF.

In this sample, this clone turned up a few times. The J gene is TRBJ1-3, the V gene TRBV2; D unclear. The CDR3 consists of 14 residues. Germline CDR1 and CDR2: SNHLY and FYNNEI. Trimming shortened V by 6 bases and J by 2 bases, and 11 bases separated the two germline ends. CDR3 sequence: CASSLQFAGNTIYF. In DNA form, the CDR3 reads TGTGCCAGCAGCCTACAGTTCGCTGGAAACACCATATATTTT.

This clone appeared many times. The genes are TRBV6-6 and TRBJ2-3; no reliable D call. Trimming pared 3 bases from V and 4 bases from J, leaving 8 bases between. The CDR3 covers 13 residues. The germline gives CDR1 MNHNY, CDR2 SVGAGI (reference sequence). The CDR3 protein is CASSYGYSDTQYF. CDR3 nucleotide sequence: TGTGCCAGCAGTTATGGTTACTCAGATACGCAGTATTTT.

The J gene is TRBJ1-6, the V gene TRBV6-5, with D hard to call. V was trimmed by 6 bases and J by 10 bases, leaving 19 bases between them. The CDR3 length is 15 residues. Germline-derived CDR1 and CDR2 are MNHEY and SVGAGI. DNA for the CDR3: TGTGCCAGCAGCCCCGCCATGACGCTATGGTCACCCCTCCACTTT. Translated, it gives CASSPAMTLWSPLHF.

The chain recombines TRBV29-1 with TRBJ1-1, with D possibly matching TRBD1 (5 bases). The CDR3 sequence is 14 residues long. From germline, CDR1 is SQVTM and CDR2 ANQGSEA. Between the trimmed V and J ends, which lost 7 bases and 1 base, there was a span of 16 bases. The CDR3 DNA reads TGCAGCGCCGAAGGGGACGGACGGAACACTGAAGCTTTCTTT. Translation: CSAEGDGRNTEAFF.

In its sample, this clone was seen many times. This sequence joins TRBV5-1 and TRBJ2-3; perhaps TRBD1 as D (6 bases). The CDR3 is made up of 15 amino acids. Germline V lookup: CDR1 SGHRS, CDR2 YFSETQ. Trimming shortened V by 0 bases and J by 1 base, and 9 bases separated the two germline ends. The CDR3, as DNA: TGCGCCAGCAGCTTGGGACAGGCGGGCACAGATACGCAGTATTTT. This sequence encodes CASSLGQAGTDTQYF. The entire variable domain, with the rest obtained from reference TRBV5-1 and TRBJ2-3, is as follows: KAGVTQTPRYLIKTRGQQVTLSCSPISGHRSVSWYQQTPGQGLQFLFEYFSETQRNKGNFPGRFSGRQFSNSRSEMNVSTLELGDSALYLCASSLGQAGTDTQYFGPGTRLTVL.

The rearrangement links TRBV2 to TRBJ1-2; no definite D call. Trimming took off 8 bases at V and 4 bases at J, with 17 bases between the two ends. The CDR3 totals 14 residues. CDR1 and CDR2 from the germline V gene are SNHLY and FYNNEI. CDR3 nucleotide sequence: TGTGCCAGCCATATTTTGATGGGGAGCTATGGCTACACCTTC. This codes for CASHILMGSYGYTF.

This CDR3 reads CASSLGPGRGVGAFF. CDR3 sequence (DNA): TGTGCCAGCAGCTTAGGTCCGGGCCGGGGAGTTGGAGCTTTCTTT. The chain joins TRBV7-2 to TRBJ1-1; no firm D call. Germline values: CDR1 SGHTA, CDR2 FQGNSA. The CDR3 spans 15 residues. V shed 1 base and J shed 10 bases, with 19 bases lying between them.

V is TRBV19 and J is TRBJ2-7, with 7 bases lining up with TRBD1. Germline lookup yields CDR1 LNHDA and CDR2 SQIVND (reference sequence). V lost 9 bases to trimming and J lost 7 bases; unmatched junction nucleotides: 12. The CDR3 extends over 13 amino acids. CDR3 residues: CASTDRPPSEQYF. CDR3 in DNA: TGTGCCAGCACGGACAGGCCACCTTCTGAGCAGTACTTC.

This chain connects TRBV5-1 to TRBJ1-1; D uncertain. The CDR3 runs 16 residues. Germline CDR1 and CDR2: SGHRS and YFSETQ. The V and J ends lost 0 bases and 3 bases respectively, with 15 bases between them. CDR3 bases: TGCGCCAGCAGCTTGGCCGGCACTTGGGGAGACACTGAAGCTTTCTTT. It encodes CASSLAGTWGDTEAFF.

On this clone: Distinct nucleotide sequences in the sample also encode this CDR3. V usage is TRBV5-1 and J usage is TRBJ1-1, with TRBD1 matching 12 bases. The V segment lost 4 bases and the J segment 5 bases; nucleotides outside the gene matches: 3. The CDR3 consists of 14 residues. CDR1 and CDR2 from the germline V gene are SGHRS and YFSETQ. The CDR3 loop reads CASSRGQGATEAFF. CDR3 sequence (DNA): TGCGCCAGCAGCCGGGGACAGGGGGCGACTGAAGCTTTCTTT.

CDR3 sequence (DNA): TGTGCCAGCAGCTTAGTTACCTACACCGGGGAGCTGTTTTTT. It encodes CASSLVTYTGELFF. This chain joins TRBV11-2 and TRBJ2-2, with no clear D. CDR3 length equals 14 residues. V lost 1 base to trimming and J lost 3 bases, with 6 bases between them. Germline CDR1 reads SGHAT; CDR2 reads FQNNGV.

About this clone: The junction and the germline gene differ at one end; a read error may be behind it. The V call is TRBV27, the J call TRBJ2-7, with TRBD2 identical over 10 bases. The CDR3 runs to 14 residues. CDR1 MNHEY and CDR2 SMNVEV come from the germline V gene (reference sequence). In DNA, the CDR3 is TGTGCCGGCAGTCTGACTAGCGGGCAACTTGCTCGGAACTTC. Its translation: CAGSLTSGQLARNF.

The chain recombines TRBV7-3 with TRBJ2-1, with TRBD2 identical over 10 bases. Germline V lookup: CDR1 SGHTA, CDR2 FQGTGA. J was trimmed by 5 bases and V by 2 bases; bases with no gene match: 3. This CDR3 region has 15 residues. Here the CDR3 DNA reads TGTGCCAGCAGCTTATTAGCGGGAGGAGACAATGAGCAGTTCTTC. Amino acids: CASSLLAGGDNEQFF.

This clone was seen once. The chain combines TRBV5-8 with TRBJ2-1, with D hard to call. The CDR3 spans 15 residues. V was clipped by 3 bases and J by 6 bases, with 16 bases between them. CDR1 is SGHTS, CDR2 YDEGEE, per germline. The CDR3: CASSSPGVRVNEQFF. In DNA form, the CDR3 reads TGTGCCAGCAGCTCCCCAGGAGTCCGGGTCAATGAGCAGTTCTTC. The full variable domain, rest sourced from reference TRBV5-8 and TRBJ2-1, is EAGVTQSPTHLIKTRGQQATLRCSPISGHTSVYWYQQALGLGLQFLLWYDEGEERNRGNFPPRFSGRQFPNYSSELNVNALELEDSALYLCASSSPGVRVNEQFFGPGTRLTVL.

Of note for this clone: This specimen includes other DNA sequences encoding the same CDR3. The V call is TRBV6-5, the J call TRBJ2-7; D possibly corresponds to TRBD2 (6 bases). Germline V CDR1 and CDR2: MNHEY, SVGAGI. Trimming removed 5 bases at V and 4 bases at J, with 6 bases between. The CDR3 spans 11 residues. In nucleotides, the CDR3 is TGTGCCAGCAGTGGGGGGTACGAGCAGTACTTC. Translation gives CASSGGYEQYF.

The genes are TRBV7-2 and TRBJ1-5; D ambiguous. V lost 5 bases, J lost 6 bases, and 11 bases lay in between. Germline V gene lookup returns CDR1 SGHTA and CDR2 FQGNSA. CDR3 length equals 13 residues. CDR3 DNA: TGTGCCAGCAGCGCACGGGGTGCTCAGCCCCAGCATTTT. As protein: CASSARGAQPQHF.

V gene TRBV28 combines with J gene TRBJ2-6; a weak D match, TRBD2 (6 bases). Per the germline V gene, CDR1 is MDHEN and CDR2 is SYDVKM. The V end was cut by 6 bases, the J end by 0 bases, with 9 bases between. This CDR3 has 15 residues. In DNA, the CDR3 is TGTGCCAGCAGGCGAGCGGGCTCTGGGGCCAACGTCCTGACTTTC. Protein product: CASRRAGSGANVLTF.

The chain combines TRBV19 with TRBJ2-1; D is possibly TRBD2 (6 bases). CDR3 length: 12 amino acids. CDR1 and CDR2 from the germline V gene are LNHDA and SQIVND (reference sequence). Trimming removed 8 bases at V and 10 bases at J, with 15 bases between. The CDR3 loop is CASLAPSGEQFF. The CDR3 DNA is TGTGCCAGTTTAGCGCCGAGCGGGGAGCAGTTCTTC.

The chain is built from TRBV9 and TRBJ1-4; D call uncertain. V was pared by 4 bases and J by 7 bases, with 14 bases between. CDR1 is SGDLS and CDR2 is YYNGEE in the germline V gene. The CDR3 spans 14 residues. CDR3 loop: CASSPSTPGEKLFF. CDR3 bases: TGTGCCAGCAGCCCCAGTACCCCGGGTGAAAAACTGTTTTTT.

This rearrangement joins TRBV27 to TRBJ2-3, with D perhaps TRBD2 (5 bases). The germline V gene has CDR1 MNHEY and CDR2 SMNVEV (reference sequence). Trimming pared 2 bases from V and 0 bases from J, leaving 9 bases between. This CDR3 is 15 amino acids long. In nucleotides, the CDR3 is TGTGCCAGCAGTTTAACGGCGGGTAGCACAGATACGCAGTATTTT. Translating gives CASSLTAGSTDTQYF.

This clone was seen once. The CDR3 sequence is CASSQDVRDNEQFF. Written as DNA, the CDR3 is TGTGCCAGCAGCCAAGATGTCAGGGACAATGAGCAGTTCTTC. The V gene is TRBV14, the J gene TRBJ2-1, with a weak D call TRBD1 (5 bases). CDR1 is SGHDN and CDR2 is FVKESK in the germline V gene. This CDR3 contains 14 residues. V lost 0 bases and J lost 5, with 8 bases in between.

The rearrangement joins TRBV4-3 to TRBJ2-7; no clear D. Germline V gene lookup returns CDR1 LGHNA and CDR2 YSLEER. The CDR3 sequence is 15 residues long. V gave up 1 base and J gave up 0 bases, with 10 bases separating them. In DNA, the CDR3 is TGCGCCAGCAGCCAAGGGGCCTTCGGCTCCTACGAGCAGTACTTC. This sequence encodes CASSQGAFGSYEQYF.

A note on this clone: This same CDR3 is encoded by further DNA sequences in the sample. The rearrangement uses TRBV28 and TRBJ2-1; the match to TRBD2 covers 9 bases. Trimming took 7 bases from V and 7 from J; bases not matched to a gene: 2. CDR3 size: 12 residues. From germline, CDR1 is MDHEN and CDR2 SYDVKM. This chain's CDR3 is CASTSGRNEQFF. DNA for the CDR3: TGTGCCAGCACCAGCGGGAGGAATGAGCAGTTCTTC.